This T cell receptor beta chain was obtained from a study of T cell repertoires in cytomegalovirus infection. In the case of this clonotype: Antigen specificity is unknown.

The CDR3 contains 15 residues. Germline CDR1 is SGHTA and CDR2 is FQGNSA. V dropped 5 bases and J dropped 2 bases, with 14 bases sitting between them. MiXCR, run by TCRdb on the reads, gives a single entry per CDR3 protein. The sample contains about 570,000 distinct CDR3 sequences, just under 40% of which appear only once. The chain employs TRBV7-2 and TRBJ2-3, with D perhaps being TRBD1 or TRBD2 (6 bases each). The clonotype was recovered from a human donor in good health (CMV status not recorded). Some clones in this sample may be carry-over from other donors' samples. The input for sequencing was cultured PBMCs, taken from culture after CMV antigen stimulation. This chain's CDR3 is CASSRRRGDTDTQYF. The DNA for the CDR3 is TGTGCCAGCAGCCGTAGGAGGGGGGACACAGATACGCAGTATTTT. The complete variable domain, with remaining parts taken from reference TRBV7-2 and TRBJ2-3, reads GAGVSQSPSNKVTEKGKDVELRCDPISGHTALYWYRQSLGQGLEFLIYFQGNSAPDKSGLPSDRFSAERTGGSVSTLTIQRTQQEDSAVYLCASSRRRGDTDTQYFGPGTRLTVL.